This T cell receptor (beta chain) appears in the sequencing data of a study of long-term antiretroviral therapy in people with HIV. The assay used was immunoSEQ (version v3.0), run at survey level. TCRdb keeps only in-frame clones here, not all; method: immunoSEQ multiplex PCR. The sample gives tens of thousands of clones, roughly four fifths of which show up once; around 12% is in the top ten. The CDR3 is made up of 19 amino acids. The source is a man aged 18 to 29 with HIV. This specimen consisted of unsorted PBMCs, obtained 0.3 years after starting antiretroviral therapy. This sequence joins TRBV21-1 and TRBJ1-5. TRBV21-1 is noted as a pseudogene. The CDR3 loop reads CASSKEFGGGRCDDEPQHF. CDR3 DNA: TGTGCCAGCAGCAAAGAGTTCGGCGGGGGGCGCTGTGATGACGAGCCCCAGCATTTT.